This T cell receptor (beta chain) comes out of a study of identical twins. This clonotype showed up many times. One entry per CDR3 protein, called by TCRdb with MiXCR from the 5' RACE reads. The sample includes roughly 1,500,000 distinct CDR3 sequences, less than 35% of them seen just once. The receptor was isolated from a newborn girl in good health. The sample consisted of cord blood.

CDR3 in amino acids: CSASLSGSTDTQYF. Written as DNA, the CDR3 is TGCAGTGCTAGTCTGAGCGGGTCTACAGATACGCAGTATTTT. The chain couples TRBV20-1 to TRBJ2-3, with D perhaps TRBD2 (6 bases). Trimming removed 3 bases from V and 3 bases from J, with 13 bases in between. Germline V gene lookup returns CDR1 DFQATT and CDR2 SNEGSKA (reference sequence). CDR3 length: 14 amino acids.